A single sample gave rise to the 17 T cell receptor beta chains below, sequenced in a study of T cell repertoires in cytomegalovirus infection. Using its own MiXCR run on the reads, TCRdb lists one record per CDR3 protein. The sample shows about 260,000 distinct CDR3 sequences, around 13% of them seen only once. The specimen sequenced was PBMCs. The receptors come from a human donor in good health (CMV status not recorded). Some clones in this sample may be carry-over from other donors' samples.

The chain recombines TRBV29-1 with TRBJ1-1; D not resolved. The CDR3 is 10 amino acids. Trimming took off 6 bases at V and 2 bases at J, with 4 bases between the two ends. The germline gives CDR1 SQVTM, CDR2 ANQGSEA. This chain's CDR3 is CSVSNTEAFF. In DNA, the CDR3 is TGCAGCGTCAGTAACACTGAAGCTTTCTTT.

The CDR3 here is CAISESGRGATNYGYTF. Written as DNA, the CDR3 is TGTGCCATCAGTGAGTCGGGCAGGGGGGCCACTAACTATGGCTACACCTTC. V gene TRBV10-3 combines with J gene TRBJ1-2, with 7 bases lining up with TRBD1. The CDR3 contains 17 residues. J was trimmed by 0 bases and V by 0 bases; bases with no gene match: 7. CDR1 is ENHRY, CDR2 SYGVKD, per germline.

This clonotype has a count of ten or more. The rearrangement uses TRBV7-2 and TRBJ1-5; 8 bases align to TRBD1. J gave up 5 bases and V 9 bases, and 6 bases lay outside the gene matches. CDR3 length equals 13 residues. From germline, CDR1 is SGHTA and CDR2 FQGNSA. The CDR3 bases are TGTGCCAGTCAGGACAGGGAATATCAGCCCCAGCATTTT. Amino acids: CASQDREYQPQHF. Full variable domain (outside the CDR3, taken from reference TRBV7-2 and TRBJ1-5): GAGVSQSPSNKVTEKGKDVELRCDPISGHTALYWYRQSLGQGLEFLIYFQGNSAPDKSGLPSDRFSAERTGGSVSTLTIQRTQQEDSAVYLCASQDREYQPQHFGDGTRLSIL.

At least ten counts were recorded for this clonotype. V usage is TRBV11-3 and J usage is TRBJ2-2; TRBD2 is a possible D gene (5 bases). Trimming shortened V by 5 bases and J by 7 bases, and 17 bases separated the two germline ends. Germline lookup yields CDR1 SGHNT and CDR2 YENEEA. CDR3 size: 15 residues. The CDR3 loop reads CASSPSRLPGGELFF. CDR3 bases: TGTGCCAGCAGCCCTAGCCGATTACCCGGCGGGGAGCTGTTTTTT.

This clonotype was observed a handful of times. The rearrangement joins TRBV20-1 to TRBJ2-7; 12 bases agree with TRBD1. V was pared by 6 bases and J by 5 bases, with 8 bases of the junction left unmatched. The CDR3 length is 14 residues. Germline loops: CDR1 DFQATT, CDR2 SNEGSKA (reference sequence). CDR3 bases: TGCAGTGCCCAAACCGGGACAGGGGGCAACGAGCAGTACTTC. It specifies CSAQTGTGGNEQYF.

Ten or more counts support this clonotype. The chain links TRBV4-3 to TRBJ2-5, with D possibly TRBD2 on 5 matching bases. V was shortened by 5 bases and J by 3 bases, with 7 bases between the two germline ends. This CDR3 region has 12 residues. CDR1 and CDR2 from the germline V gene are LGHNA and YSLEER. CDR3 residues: CASSGAEETQYF. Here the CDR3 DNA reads TGCGCCAGCAGCGGAGCGGAAGAGACCCAGTACTTC.

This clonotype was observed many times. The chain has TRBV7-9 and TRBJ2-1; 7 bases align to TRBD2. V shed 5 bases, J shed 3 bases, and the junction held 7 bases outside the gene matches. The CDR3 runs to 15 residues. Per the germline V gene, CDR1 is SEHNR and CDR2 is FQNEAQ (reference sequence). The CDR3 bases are TGTGCCAGCAGCCCGGCTGGACTAGGCTACAATGAGCAGTTCTTC. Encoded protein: CASSPAGLGYNEQFF.

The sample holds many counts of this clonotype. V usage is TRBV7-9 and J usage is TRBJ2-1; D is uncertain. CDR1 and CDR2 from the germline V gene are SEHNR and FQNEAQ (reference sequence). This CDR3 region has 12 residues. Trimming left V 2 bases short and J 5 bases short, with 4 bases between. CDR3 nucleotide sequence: TGTGCCAGCAGCTTACAACACAATGAGCAGTTCTTC. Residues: CASSLQHNEQFF.

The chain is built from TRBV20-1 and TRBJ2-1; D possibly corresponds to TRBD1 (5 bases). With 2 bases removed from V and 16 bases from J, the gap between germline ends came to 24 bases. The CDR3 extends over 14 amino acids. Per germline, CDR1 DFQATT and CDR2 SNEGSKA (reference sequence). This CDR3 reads CSARHPPESRRGFF. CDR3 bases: TGCAGTGCTAGACACCCCCCAGAGTCCCGAAGGGGTTTCTTC.

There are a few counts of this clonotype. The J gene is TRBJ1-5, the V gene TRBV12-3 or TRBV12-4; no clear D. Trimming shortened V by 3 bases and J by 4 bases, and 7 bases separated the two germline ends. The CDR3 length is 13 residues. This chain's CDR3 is CASSLSPNQPQHF. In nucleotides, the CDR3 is TGTGCCAGCAGTTTGTCCCCAAATCAGCCCCAGCATTTT.

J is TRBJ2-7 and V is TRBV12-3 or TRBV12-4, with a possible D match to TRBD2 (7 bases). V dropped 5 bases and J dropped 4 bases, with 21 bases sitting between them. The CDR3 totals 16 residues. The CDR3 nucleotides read TGTGCCAGCAGTACCCTGGGGGGGGGGGCTTGGTACGAGCAGTACTTC. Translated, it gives CASSTLGGGAWYEQYF.

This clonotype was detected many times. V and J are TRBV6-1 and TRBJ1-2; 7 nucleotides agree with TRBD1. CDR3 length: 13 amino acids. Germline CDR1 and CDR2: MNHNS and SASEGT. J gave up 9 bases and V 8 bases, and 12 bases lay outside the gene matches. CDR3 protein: CASPEIGQVRYTF. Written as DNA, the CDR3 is TGTGCCAGCCCCGAGATTGGACAGGTCCGCTACACCTTC.

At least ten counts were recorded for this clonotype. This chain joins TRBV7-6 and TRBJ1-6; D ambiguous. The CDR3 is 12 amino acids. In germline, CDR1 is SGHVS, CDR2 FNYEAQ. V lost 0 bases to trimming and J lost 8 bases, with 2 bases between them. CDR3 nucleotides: TGTGCCAGCAGCTTAGCCGATTCACCCCTCCACTTT. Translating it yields CASSLADSPLHF. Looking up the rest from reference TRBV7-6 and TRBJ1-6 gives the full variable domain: GAGVSQSPRYKVTKRGQDVALRCDPISGHVSLYWYRQALGQGPEFLTYFNYEAQQDKSGLPNDRFSAERPEGSISTLTIQRTEQRDSAMYRCASSLADSPLHFGNGTRLTVT.

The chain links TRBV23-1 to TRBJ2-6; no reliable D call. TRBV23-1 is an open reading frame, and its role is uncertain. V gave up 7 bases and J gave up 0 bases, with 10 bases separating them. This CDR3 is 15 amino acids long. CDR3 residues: CASKTGFSGANVLTF. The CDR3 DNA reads TGCGCCAGCAAAACCGGGTTCTCTGGGGCCAACGTCCTGACTTTC.

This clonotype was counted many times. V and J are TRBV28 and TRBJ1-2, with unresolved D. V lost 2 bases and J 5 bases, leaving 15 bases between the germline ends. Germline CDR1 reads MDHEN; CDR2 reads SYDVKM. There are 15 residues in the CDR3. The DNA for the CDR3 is TGTGCCAGCAGTTTAGGTGGCCCCAGAGGGTATGGCTACACCTTC. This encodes CASSLGGPRGYGYTF.

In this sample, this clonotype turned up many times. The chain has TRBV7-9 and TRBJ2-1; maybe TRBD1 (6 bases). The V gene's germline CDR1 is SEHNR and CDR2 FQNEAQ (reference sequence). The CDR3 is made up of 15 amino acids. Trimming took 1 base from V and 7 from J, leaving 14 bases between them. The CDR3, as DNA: TGTGCCAGCAGCTTAGAGAACCTAGGGGGAAATGAGCAGTTCTTC. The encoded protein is CASSLENLGGNEQFF.

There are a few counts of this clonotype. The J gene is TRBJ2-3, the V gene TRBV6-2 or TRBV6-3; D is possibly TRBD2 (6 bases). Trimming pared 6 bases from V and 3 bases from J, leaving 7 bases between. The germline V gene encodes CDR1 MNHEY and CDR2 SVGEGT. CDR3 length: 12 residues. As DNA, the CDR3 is TGTGCCAGCAGCCGGGAGACAGATACGCAGTATTTT. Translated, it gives CASSRETDTQYF.